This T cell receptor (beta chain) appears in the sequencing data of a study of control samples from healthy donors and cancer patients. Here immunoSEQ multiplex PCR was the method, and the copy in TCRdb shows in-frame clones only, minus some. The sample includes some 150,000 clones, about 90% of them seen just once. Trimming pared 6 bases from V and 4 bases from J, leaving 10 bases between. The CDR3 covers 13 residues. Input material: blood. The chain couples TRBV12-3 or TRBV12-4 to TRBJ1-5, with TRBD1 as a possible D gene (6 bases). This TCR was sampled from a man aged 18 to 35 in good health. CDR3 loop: CASRQGWNQPQHF. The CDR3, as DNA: TGTGCCAGCAGACAGGGTTGGAATCAGCCCCAGCATTTT.